This is a list of T cell receptor beta chains from one sample in a study of CD8+CD57+ T cells in acquired aplastic anemia. Each CDR3 protein is one row after TCRdb ran MiXCR on the reads. The sample contains 400,000 to 600,000 distinct CDR3 sequences, about a third of which appear only once. Sequencing was done on a sample of sorted CD4+, CD8+, or CD8+CD57+ T cells (not recorded which) from PBMCs. These receptors were obtained from a human donor with aplastic anemia. CDR3s include the opening cysteine and the closing phenylalanine or tryptophan. D genes are given only for firm matches. Clone size appears in some rows only: once, few, many, or a class for an expanded clone.

>TRBD2|many|TRBV11-1|TRBJ2-7
TGTGCCAGCAGCCAGGGACTAGCGGAATACTCCTACGAGCAGTACTTC
CASSQGLAEYSYEQYF
>.|.|TRBV20-1|TRBJ2-7
TGCAGCCAAGGGGATCCAGGCCTCTCCTACGAGCAGTACTTC
CSQGDPGLSYEQYF
>.|.|TRBV6-1|TRBJ1-4
TGTGCCAGCGAGGGAATAGGAGAAAAACTGTTTTTT
CASEGIGEKLFF
>.|.|TRBV9|TRBJ1-6
TGTGCCAGCAGCCACGCTGGCGCATGGGATTCACCCCTCCACTTT
CASSHAGAWDSPLHF
>TRBD2|.|TRBV27|TRBJ2-2
TGTGCCAGCAGTTTATCGCGGGGGGGGCGGGAGCTGTTTTTT
CASSLSRGGRELFF
>.|.|TRBV7-9|TRBJ1-5
TGTGCCAGCAGCAGGGAGGATCAGCCCCAGCATTTT
CASSREDQPQHF
>TRBD2|.|TRBV20-1|TRBJ2-7
TGCCAAGGTTTAGGACTAGCGGGGACCTACGAGCAGTACTTC
CQGLGLAGTYEQYF
>TRBD1|few|TRBV14|TRBJ2-7
TGTGCCAGCAGCCACCACAGGACAGGGCACATGAACGAGCAGTACTTC
CASSHHRTGHMNEQYF
>TRBD2|.|TRBV6-1|TRBJ2-3
TGTGCCAGCAGTCCCCAGTCAGCGGGGGTTCGGTATTTT
CASSPQSAGVRYF
>.|few|TRBV11-1|TRBJ1-2
TGTGCCAGCAGCTTTGAAAGAGCTAACTATGGCTACACCTTC
CASSFERANYGYTF
>.|many|TRBV25-1|TRBJ1-6
TGTGCCAGCAGTGAATTCCGCGGGGTTGAGAGGAATTCACCCCTCCACTTT
CASSEFRGVERNSPLHF
>TRBD2|once|TRBV20-1|TRBJ2-2
TGCAGTGCTTCCCTAGCGGGAGATGACACCGGGGAGCTGTTTTTT
CSASLAGDDTGELFF
>.|many|TRBV2|TRBJ1-2
TGTGCCAGCAGGGCATCAGGCTACACCTTC
CASRASGYTF
>.|.|TRBV25-1|TRBJ2-1
TGTGCCAGCAGTTCCTCGCGGAGCTCCTACAATGAGCAGTTCTTC
CASSSSRSSYNEQFF
>TRBD1|.|TRBV7-8|TRBJ1-2
TGTGCCAGCAGCTTAGCTTGGGACAGAGGGAACTATGGCTACACCTTC
CASSLAWDRGNYGYTF
>TRBD1|many|TRBV2|TRBJ2-7
TGTGCCAGCAAAGGACAGGCTTACGAGCAGTACTTC
CASKGQAYEQYF
>TRBD2|.|TRBV9|TRBJ2-3
TGTGCCAGCAGCGTTAGTCCTAGCGGGGGGTCTGGCGATACGCAGTATTTT
CASSVSPSGGSGDTQYF
>.|.|TRBV29-1|TRBJ2-3
TGCAGCGCACTCCGGAGCACAGATACGCAGTATTTT
CSALRSTDTQYF
>.|.|TRBV20-1|TRBJ1-4
TGCAGTGCTAGATCTACGAGGGCTGAAAAACTGTTTTTT
CSARSTRAEKLFF
>.|.|TRBV12-3/TRBV12-4|TRBJ2-3
TGTGCCAGCATCGGGCCGGGGGTGGCGGGGCCCAGCACAGATACGCAGTATTTT
CASIGPGVAGPSTDTQYF
>TRBD2|.|TRBV11-2|TRBJ2-2
TGTGCCAGCAGCTCGGGACTAGCGGGGGGGCGAAGCACCGGGGAGCTGTTTTTT
CASSSGLAGGRSTGELFF
>TRBD2|.|TRBV5-1|TRBJ2-7
TGCGCCAGCAGCGTCCGGACTAGCGGGAGTATCTACGAGCAGTACTTC
CASSVRTSGSIYEQYF
>TRBD1|.|TRBV25-1|TRBJ1-6
TGTGCCAGCAGGGGAACAGGGGGCTATAATTCACCCCTCCACTTT
CASRGTGGYNSPLHF
>TRBD2|.|TRBV10-3|TRBJ2-7
TGTGCCATCAGTGAGTCCCTGGGAGGGGCCTACGAGCAGTACTTC
CAISESLGGAYEQYF
>.|many|TRBV29-1|TRBJ2-7
TGCAGCGTTACAACGATACAGGGCTACGAGCAGTACTTC
CSVTTIQGYEQYF
>.|few|TRBV10-3|TRBJ2-7
TGTGCCAGCAGCCAAGAATGGGATCGCAGCTACGAGCAGTACTTC
CASSQEWDRSYEQYF
>.|.|TRBV19|TRBJ1-3
TGTGCCAGTTCTCAGAATCAGGGCGCGGACTGGACCATATATTTT
CASSQNQGADWTIYF
>.|.|TRBV11-2|TRBJ2-7
TGTGCCAGCAGCCCCCGGGTGAGGTTATGCACCTACGAGCAGTACTTC
CASSPRVRLCTYEQYF
>TRBD1|.|TRBV25-1|TRBJ1-6
TGTGCCACCACTAAGACAGGGAGCTCCTATAATTCACCCCTCCACTTT
CATTKTGSSYNSPLHF
>.|.|TRBV19|TRBJ2-3
TGTGCCAGTAGTTCACGGGGTCGCGCAGATACGCAGTATTTT
CASSSRGRADTQYF
>TRBD1|few|TRBV12-5|TRBJ1-4
TGTGCTAGTGGTTTGGTACAGGGGGGACAAGGTAATGAAAAACTGTTTTTT
CASGLVQGGQGNEKLFF
>.|.|TRBV6-5|TRBJ1-5
TGTGCCAGCAGTTACCGGTTGCATGTGTACAGAAATCAGCCCCAGCATTTT
CASSYRLHVYRNQPQHF
>TRBD2|many|TRBV10-3|TRBJ2-7
TGTGCCATCAGTGCAAGTCGGGGGGTGAGCTTATCCTACGAGCAGTACTTC
CAISASRGVSLSYEQYF
>.|.|TRBV27|TRBJ1-5
TGTGCCAGCAGTATTCGGACAGATAGCAATCAGCCCCAGCATTTT
CASSIRTDSNQPQHF
>TRBD2|.|TRBV11-2|TRBJ2-1
TGTGCCAGCAGCAGTACTGTCGGCGGGGGATCCTACAATGAGCAGTTCTTC
CASSSTVGGGSYNEQFF
>TRBD2|.|TRBV11-1|TRBJ2-1
TGTGCCAGCAGCTTATCCGGGACTAGCGGGGTCAATGAGCAGTTCTTC
CASSLSGTSGVNEQFF
>TRBD1|.|TRBV7-3|TRBJ2-1
TGTGCCAGCAGCTTCCGACAGGGTGTGGGCAATGAGCAGTTCTTC
CASSFRQGVGNEQFF
>.|many|TRBV4-2|TRBJ1-2
TGTGCCAGCAGCCAAGGTGCACAAGACTATGGCTACACCTTC
CASSQGAQDYGYTF
>.|.|TRBV15|TRBJ1-4
TGTGCCACCAGCAGAGTAGGGACGGGGAATGAAAAACTGTTTTTT
CATSRVGTGNEKLFF
>TRBD2|few|TRBV10-1|TRBJ2-5
TGCGCCAGCAGTGAGGGCGGGGGGCACGAGACCCAGTACTTC
CASSEGGGHETQYF
>TRBD1|few|TRBV7-6|TRBJ1-2
TGTGCCAGCAGCAACGTCGGGACAGATAACTATGGCTACACCTTC
CASSNVGTDNYGYTF
>.|once|TRBV5-5|TRBJ1-2
TGTGCCAGCACCCGTGGGGACCGGGGTTATGGCTACACCTTC
CASTRGDRGYGYTF
>.|.|TRBV5-1|TRBJ1-3
TGCGCCAGCAGCCCCCAGGGCCGCCAACTATCCGGAAACACCATATATTTT
CASSPQGRQLSGNTIYF
>.|many|TRBV7-9|TRBJ1-1
TGTGCCAGCAGCTTAGGACGCCTCGGGACTGAAGCTTTCTTT
CASSLGRLGTEAFF
>TRBD2|.|TRBV7-2|TRBJ2-1
TGTGCCAGCAGCAACCCTACGGGGAGGGGGTTCTTC
CASSNPTGRGFF
>TRBD2|.|TRBV19|TRBJ2-3
TGTGCCACCAGTGAGCCGGGGGGAACAGATACGCAGTATTTT
CATSEPGGTDTQYF
>.|.|TRBV7-3|TRBJ2-5
TGTGCCAGCAGCTTTGGGGGCCAAGAGACCCTGTACTTC
CASSFGGQETLYF
>.|many|TRBV12-3/TRBV12-4|TRBJ1-2
TGTGCCAGCAAACGAACTACAGGACGATTCTATGGCTACACCTTC
CASKRTTGRFYGYTF
>.|.|TRBV10-1|TRBJ1-6
TGCGCCAGCGGAGCGGGGATCGTCCGTTCACCCCTCCACTTT
CASGAGIVRSPLHF
>.|many|TRBV19|TRBJ1-1
TGTGCCGGAAAGACAATCGGGGACACTGAAGCTTTCTTT
CAGKTIGDTEAFF
>.|many|TRBV20-1|TRBJ1-6
TGCAGTGCTAGCGGGGTATACTATAATTCACCCCTCCACTTT
CSASGVYYNSPLHF
>.|.|TRBV19|TRBJ2-2
TGTGCCAGTAGTCCGGGGACTGGCACCGGGGAGCTGTTTTTT
CASSPGTGTGELFF
>.|.|TRBV2|TRBJ1-6
TGTGCCAGTCGGGCAGGGGATAATTCACCCCTCCACTTT
CASRAGDNSPLHF